This paragraph covers one T cell receptor (beta chain) sequence. These data come from a study of PD-1 blockade in classical Hodgkin lymphoma. Looking at the study overall: Patients were given intravenous nivolumab, 3 mg/kg, every 2 weeks.

J was trimmed by 1 base and V by 6 bases; bases with no gene match: 12. This CDR3 is 17 amino acids long. CDR1 MDHEN and CDR2 SYDVKM come from the germline V gene. Each of the patients experienced relapse following autologous stem cell transplantation, and their brentuximab vedotin exposure differed. Sequencing used immunoSEQ multiplex PCR; TCRdb keeps in-frame clones, though not all of them. The sample contains tens of thousands of clones, about nine tenths of which appear only once. V usage is TRBV28 and J usage is TRBJ2-5; 9 nucleotides align to TRBD2. The receptor was derived from a human donor with classical Hodgkin lymphoma. Sequencing used peripheral blood mononuclear cells (PBMCs), obtained at baseline. The CDR3 protein is CASSTSPLAGLQETQYF. In nucleotides, the CDR3 is TGTGCCAGCAGCACCTCCCCTCTAGCGGGGCTCCAAGAGACCCAGTACTTC.